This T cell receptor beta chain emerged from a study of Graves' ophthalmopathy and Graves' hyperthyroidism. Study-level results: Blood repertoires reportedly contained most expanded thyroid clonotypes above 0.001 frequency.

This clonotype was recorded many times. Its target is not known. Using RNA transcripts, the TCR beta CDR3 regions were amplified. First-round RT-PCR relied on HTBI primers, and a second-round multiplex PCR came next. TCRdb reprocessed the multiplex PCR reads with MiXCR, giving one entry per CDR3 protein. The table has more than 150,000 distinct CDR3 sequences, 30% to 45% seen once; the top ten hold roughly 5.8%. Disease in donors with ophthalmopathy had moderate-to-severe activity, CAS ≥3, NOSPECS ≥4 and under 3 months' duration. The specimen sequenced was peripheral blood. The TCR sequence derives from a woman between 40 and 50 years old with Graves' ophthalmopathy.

This CDR3 reads CASSAGTTRRETQYF. The CDR3 DNA reads as TGTGCCAGCAGCGCCGGGACTACGCGTCGTGAGACCCAGTACTTC. This chain links TRBV9 with TRBJ2-5; 7 positions match TRBD2. The CDR3 totals 15 residues. Germline V gene sequence: CDR1 SGDLS, CDR2 YYNGEE. Trimming removed 3 bases from V and 5 bases from J; junction bases left unmatched: 10.